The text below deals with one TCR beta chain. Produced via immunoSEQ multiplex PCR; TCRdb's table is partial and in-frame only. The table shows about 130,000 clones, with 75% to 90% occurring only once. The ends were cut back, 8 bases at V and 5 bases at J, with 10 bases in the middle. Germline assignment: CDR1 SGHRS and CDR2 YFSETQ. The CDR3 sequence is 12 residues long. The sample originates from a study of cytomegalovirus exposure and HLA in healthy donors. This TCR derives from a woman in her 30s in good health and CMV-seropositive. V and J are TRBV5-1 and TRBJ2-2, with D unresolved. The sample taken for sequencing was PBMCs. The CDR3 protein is CASKIETGELFF. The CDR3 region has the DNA TGCGCCAGTAAGATCGAGACCGGGGAGCTGTTTTTT.